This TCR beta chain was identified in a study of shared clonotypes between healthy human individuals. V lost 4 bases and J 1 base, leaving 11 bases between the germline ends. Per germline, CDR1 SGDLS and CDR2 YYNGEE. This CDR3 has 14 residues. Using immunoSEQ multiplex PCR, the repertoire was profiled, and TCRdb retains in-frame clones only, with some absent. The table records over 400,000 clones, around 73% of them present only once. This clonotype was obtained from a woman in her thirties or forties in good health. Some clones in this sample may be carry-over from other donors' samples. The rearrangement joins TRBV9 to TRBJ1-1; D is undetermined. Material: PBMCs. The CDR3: CASSPLTQNTEAFF. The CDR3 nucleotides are TGTGCCAGCAGCCCCTTAACTCAGAACACTGAAGCTTTCTTT.